Given below is one TCR beta chain in context. Its specificity is not known. These data are taken from a study of beta chain features in type 1 diabetes. Broader study findings: Type 1 diabetes patients showed a moderate but significant shortening of TCRB CDR3s in all four CD4+ subsets. Patients with type 1 diabetes carried fewer insertions and had more deletions at their VDJ junctions.

V was clipped by 5 bases and J by 3 bases, with 14 bases between them. The CDR3 is 14 residues long. CDR1 SGHTA and CDR2 FQGNSA come from the germline V gene. Isolated RNA was reverse transcribed in full, so expressed TCRB transcripts were sequenced. Clones were read by immunoSEQ multiplex PCR, and TCRdb kept only the in-frame ones, dropping some. The sample has around 500,000 clones; approximately 10% are singletons. The chain combines TRBV7-2 with TRBJ2-7, with a tentative D call TRBD1 (6 bases). The receptor was isolated from a woman aged 18-29 years in good health. The sample taken for sequencing was naive CD4+ T cells from blood. CDR3 nucleotides: TGTGCCAGCAGCGTACGGGACACCGACTACGAGCAGTACTTC. Translation: CASSVRDTDYEQYF. The whole variable domain, remainder taken from reference TRBV7-2 and TRBJ2-7, is GAGVSQSPSNKVTEKGKDVELRCDPISGHTALYWYRQSLGQGLEFLIYFQGNSAPDKSGLPSDRFSAERTGGSVSTLTIQRTQQEDSAVYLCASSVRDTDYEQYFGPGTRLTVT.